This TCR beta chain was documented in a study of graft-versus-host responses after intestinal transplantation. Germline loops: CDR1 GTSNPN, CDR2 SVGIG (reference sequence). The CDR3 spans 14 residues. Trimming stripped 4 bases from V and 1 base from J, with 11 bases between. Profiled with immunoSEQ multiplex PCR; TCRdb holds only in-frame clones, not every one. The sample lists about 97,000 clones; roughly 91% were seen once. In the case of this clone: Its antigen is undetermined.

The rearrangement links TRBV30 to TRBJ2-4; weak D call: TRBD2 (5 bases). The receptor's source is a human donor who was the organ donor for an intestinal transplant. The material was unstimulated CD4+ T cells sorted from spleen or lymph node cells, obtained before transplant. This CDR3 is CAWISRRAKNIQYF. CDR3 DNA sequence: TGTGCCTGGATCTCTAGGAGGGCCAAAAACATTCAGTACTTC.